Ten or more counts support the clone carrying this T cell receptor beta chain. The antigen is not known. Relative to the germline gene, one junction end is altered; a read error may explain this. This entry comes from a study of T-cell reconstitution after alpha-beta-depleted transplantation in children. Study-wide points: T-cell counts and diversity at one year post-transplant came mainly from newly produced T cells. Several hundred expanded graft clones reportedly supplied alpha-beta T cells about two months after transplant.

As it was prepared, the TCRbeta library received unique molecular identifiers. TCRdb redid the calling of the PCR reads with MiXCR, one entry per CDR3 protein. Altogether 350,000 to 500,000 distinct CDR3 sequences are present, roughly two fifths being singletons, with the ten largest covering approximately 25%. The V gene's germline CDR1 is SGHRS and CDR2 YFSETQ. The CDR3 length is 14 residues. The material was PBMCs, obtained before TCRalphabeta/CD19-depleted stem cell transplant. This receptor was taken from a girl aged 2-9 years with aplastic anemia, due to receive a stem cell transplant. This sequence joins TRBV5-1 and TRBJ2-3; unclear D gene. CDR3 DNA: TGTGCCAGCTCACCACGGTCTAGCACAGATACGCAGTATTTT. Translating it yields CASSPRSSTDTQYF.